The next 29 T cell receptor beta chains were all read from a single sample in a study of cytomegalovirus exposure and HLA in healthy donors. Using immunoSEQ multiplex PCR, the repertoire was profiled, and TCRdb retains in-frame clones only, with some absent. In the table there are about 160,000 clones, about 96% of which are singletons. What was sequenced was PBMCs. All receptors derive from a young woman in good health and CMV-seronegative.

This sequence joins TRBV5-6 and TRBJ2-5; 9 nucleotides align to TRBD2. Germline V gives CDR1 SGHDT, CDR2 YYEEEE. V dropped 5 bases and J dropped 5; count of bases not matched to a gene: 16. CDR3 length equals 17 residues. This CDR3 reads CASSRLGRGGASETQYF. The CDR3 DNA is TGTGCCAGCAGTCGACTAGGGCGCGGGGGGGCATCGGAGACCCAGTACTTC. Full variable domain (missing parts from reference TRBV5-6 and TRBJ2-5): DAGVTQSPTHLIKTRGQQVTLRCSPKSGHDTVSWYQQALGQGPQFIFQYYEEEERQRGNFPDRFSGHQFPNYSSELNVNALLLGDSALYLCASSRLGRGGASETQYFGPGTRLLVL.

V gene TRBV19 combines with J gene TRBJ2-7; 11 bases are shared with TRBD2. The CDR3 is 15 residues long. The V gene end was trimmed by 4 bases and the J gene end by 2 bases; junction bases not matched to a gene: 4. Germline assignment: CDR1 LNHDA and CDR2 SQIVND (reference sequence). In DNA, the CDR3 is TGTGCCAGTAGTACCCGACTAGCGGGGACCTACGAGCAGTACTTC. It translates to CASSTRLAGTYEQYF.

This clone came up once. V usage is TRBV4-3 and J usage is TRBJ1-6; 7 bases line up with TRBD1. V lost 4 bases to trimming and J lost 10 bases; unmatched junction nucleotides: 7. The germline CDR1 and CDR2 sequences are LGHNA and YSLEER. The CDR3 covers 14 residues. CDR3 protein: CASSPDRVRSPLHF. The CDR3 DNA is TGCGCCAGCAGCCCTGACAGGGTTCGATCACCCCTCCACTTT.

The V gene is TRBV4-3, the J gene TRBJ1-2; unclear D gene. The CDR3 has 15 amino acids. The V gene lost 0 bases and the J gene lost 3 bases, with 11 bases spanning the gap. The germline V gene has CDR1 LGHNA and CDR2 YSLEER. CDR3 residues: CASSQDSRDYYGYTF. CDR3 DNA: TGCGCCAGCAGCCAAGACAGTCGAGACTACTATGGCTACACCTTC.

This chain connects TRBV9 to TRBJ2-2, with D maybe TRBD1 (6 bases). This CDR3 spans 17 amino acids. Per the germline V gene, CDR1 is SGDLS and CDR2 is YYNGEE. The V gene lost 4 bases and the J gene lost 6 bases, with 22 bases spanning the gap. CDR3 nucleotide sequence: TGTGCCAGCAGCAATTCCAGGGGCAGGGTAATGGCCGGGGAGCTGTTTTTT. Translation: CASSNSRGRVMAGELFF.

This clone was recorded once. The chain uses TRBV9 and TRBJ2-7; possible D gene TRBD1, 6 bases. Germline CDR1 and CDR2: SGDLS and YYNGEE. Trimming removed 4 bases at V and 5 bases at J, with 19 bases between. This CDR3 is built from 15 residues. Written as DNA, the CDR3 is TGTGCCAGCAGCTCAGAACCGGGACAATACAACGAGCAGTACTTC. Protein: CASSSEPGQYNEQYF.

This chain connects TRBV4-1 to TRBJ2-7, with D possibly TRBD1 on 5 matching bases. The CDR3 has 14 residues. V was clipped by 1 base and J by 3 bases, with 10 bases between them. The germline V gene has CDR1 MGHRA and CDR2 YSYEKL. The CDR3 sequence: CASSQVTGSYEQYF. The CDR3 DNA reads TGCGCCAGCAGCCAAGTAACAGGTAGCTACGAGCAGTACTTC.

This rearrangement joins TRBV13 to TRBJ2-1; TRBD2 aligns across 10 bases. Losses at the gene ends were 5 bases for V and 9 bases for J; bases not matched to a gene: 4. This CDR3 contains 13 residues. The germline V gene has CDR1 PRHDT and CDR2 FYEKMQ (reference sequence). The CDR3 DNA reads TGTGCCAGCAGCCCGACTAGCGGGTTTGAGCAGTTCTTC. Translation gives CASSPTSGFEQFF. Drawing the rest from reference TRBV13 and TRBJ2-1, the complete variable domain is AAGVIQSPRHLIKEKRETATLKCYPIPRHDTVYWYQQGPGQDPQFLISFYEKMQSDKGSIPDRFSAQQFSDYHSELNMSSLELGDSALYFCASSPTSGFEQFFGPGTRLTVL.

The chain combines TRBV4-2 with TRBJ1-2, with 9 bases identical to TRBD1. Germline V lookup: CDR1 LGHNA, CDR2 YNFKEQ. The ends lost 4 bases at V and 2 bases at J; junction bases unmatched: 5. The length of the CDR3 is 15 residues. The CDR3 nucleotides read TGTGCCAGCAGCCGGGAGGGACAGGGAAACTATGGCTACACCTTC. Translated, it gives CASSREGQGNYGYTF.

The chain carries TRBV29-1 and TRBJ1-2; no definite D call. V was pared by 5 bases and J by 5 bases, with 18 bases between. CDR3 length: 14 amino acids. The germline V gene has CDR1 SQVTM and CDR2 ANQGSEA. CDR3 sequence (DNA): TGCAGCGTTTCGCCGCACCTAGGCGGGTATGGCTACACCTTC. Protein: CSVSPHLGGYGYTF.

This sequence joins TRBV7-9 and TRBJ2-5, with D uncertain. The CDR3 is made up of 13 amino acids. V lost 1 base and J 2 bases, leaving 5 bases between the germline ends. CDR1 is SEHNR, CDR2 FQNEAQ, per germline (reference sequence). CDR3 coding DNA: TGTGCCAGCAGCTTAGGCAGGCAAGAGACCCAGTACTTC. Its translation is CASSLGRQETQYF.

The CDR3 protein is CASSARQGTYEQYF. The CDR3 DNA reads as TGTGCCAGCAGCGCACGACAGGGAACCTACGAGCAGTACTTC. This chain joins TRBV7-9 and TRBJ2-7, with TRBD1 identical over 7 bases. Germline V lookup: CDR1 SEHNR, CDR2 FQNEAQ (reference sequence). The junction had 6 bases not matched to a gene; V was cut back by 5 bases and J by 2 bases. This CDR3 is 14 amino acids long.

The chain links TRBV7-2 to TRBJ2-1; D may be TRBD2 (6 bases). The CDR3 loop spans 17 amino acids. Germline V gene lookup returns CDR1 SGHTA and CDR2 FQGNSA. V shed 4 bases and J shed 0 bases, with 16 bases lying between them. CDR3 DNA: TGTGCCAGCAGCTCTCGACCACTAGCTTCCTCCTACAATGAGCAGTTCTTC. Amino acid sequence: CASSSRPLASSYNEQFF.

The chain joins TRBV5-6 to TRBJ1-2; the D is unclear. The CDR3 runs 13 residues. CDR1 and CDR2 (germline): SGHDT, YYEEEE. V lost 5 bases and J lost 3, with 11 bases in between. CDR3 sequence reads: CASSQLNYYGYTF. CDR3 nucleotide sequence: TGTGCCAGCAGTCAGTTGAATTACTATGGCTACACCTTC.

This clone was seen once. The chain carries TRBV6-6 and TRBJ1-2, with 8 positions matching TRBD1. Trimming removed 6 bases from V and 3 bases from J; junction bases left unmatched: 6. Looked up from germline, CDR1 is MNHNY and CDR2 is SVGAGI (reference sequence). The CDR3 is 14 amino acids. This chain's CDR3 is CASRIGTGDYGYTF. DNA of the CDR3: TGTGCCAGCAGAATCGGGACAGGAGACTATGGCTACACCTTC.

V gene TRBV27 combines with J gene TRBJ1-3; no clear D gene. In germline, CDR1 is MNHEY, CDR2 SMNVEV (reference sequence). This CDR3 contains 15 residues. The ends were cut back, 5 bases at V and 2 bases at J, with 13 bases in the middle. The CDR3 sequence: CASSARQDPGNTIYF. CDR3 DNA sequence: TGTGCCAGCAGTGCCAGACAAGATCCTGGAAACACCATATATTTT.

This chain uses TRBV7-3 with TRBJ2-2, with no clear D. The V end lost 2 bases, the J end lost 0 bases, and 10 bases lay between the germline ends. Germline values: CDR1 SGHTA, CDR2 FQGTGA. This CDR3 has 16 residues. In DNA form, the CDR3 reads TGTGCCAGCAGCTTAGAGGCCCCCCCGAACACCGGGGAGCTGTTTTTT. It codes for CASSLEAPPNTGELFF.

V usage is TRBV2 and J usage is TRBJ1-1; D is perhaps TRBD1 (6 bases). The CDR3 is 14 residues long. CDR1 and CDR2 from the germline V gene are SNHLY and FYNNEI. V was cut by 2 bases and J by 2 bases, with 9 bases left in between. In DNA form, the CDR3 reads TGTGCCAGCAGTGAATGGGGGACAAACACTGAAGCTTTCTTT. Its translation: CASSEWGTNTEAFF.

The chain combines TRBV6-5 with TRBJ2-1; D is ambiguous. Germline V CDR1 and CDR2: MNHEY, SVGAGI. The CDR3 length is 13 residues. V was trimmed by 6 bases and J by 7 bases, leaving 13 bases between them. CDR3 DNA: TGTGCCAGCAGCCTCGTTGAGAGAAATGAGCAGTTCTTC. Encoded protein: CASSLVERNEQFF.

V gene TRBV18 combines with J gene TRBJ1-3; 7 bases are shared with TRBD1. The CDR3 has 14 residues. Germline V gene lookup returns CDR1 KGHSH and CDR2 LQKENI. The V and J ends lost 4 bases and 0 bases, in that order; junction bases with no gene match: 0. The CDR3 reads CASSRDSSGNTIYF. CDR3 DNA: TGTGCCAGCTCACGGGACAGCTCTGGAAACACCATATATTTT.

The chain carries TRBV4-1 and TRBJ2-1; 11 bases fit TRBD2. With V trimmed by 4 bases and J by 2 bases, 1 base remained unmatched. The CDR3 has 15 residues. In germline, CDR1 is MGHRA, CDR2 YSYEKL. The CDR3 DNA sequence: TGCGCCAGCAGCCCGGGACTAGCGGCCTACAATGAGCAGTTCTTC. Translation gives CASSPGLAAYNEQFF.

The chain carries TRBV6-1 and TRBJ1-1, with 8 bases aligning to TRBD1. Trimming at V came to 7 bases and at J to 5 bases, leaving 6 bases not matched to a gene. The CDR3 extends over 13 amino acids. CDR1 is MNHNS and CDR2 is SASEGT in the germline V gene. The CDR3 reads CASTQDRATEAFF. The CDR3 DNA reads TGTGCCAGCACCCAGGACAGGGCAACTGAAGCTTTCTTT.

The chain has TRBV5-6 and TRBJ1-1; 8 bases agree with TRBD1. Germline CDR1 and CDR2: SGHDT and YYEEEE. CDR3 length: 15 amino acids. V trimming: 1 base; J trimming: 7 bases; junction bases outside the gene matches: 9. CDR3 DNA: TGTGCCAGCAGCTTGCAGGGGGCATTGGTAGGTGAAGCTTTCTTT. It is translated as CASSLQGALVGEAFF.

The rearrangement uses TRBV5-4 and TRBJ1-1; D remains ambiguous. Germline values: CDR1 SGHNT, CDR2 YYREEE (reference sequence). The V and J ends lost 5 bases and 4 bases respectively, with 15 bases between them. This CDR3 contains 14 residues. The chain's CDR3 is CASRLWGAGTEAFF. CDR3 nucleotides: TGTGCCAGCAGACTCTGGGGAGCTGGCACTGAAGCTTTCTTT.

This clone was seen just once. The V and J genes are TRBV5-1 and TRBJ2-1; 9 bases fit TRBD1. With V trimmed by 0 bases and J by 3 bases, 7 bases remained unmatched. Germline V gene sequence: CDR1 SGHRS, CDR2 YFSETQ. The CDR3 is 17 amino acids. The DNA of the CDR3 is TGCGCCAGCAGCTTGGATTTCGTGGGACAGGGCTACAATGAGCAGTTCTTC. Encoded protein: CASSLDFVGQGYNEQFF.

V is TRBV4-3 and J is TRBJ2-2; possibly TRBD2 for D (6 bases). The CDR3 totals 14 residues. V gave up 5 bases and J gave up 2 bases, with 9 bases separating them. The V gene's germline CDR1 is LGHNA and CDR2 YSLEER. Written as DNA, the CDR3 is TGCGCCAGCAGCGGACTACCAAACACCGGGGAGCTGTTTTTT. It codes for CASSGLPNTGELFF.

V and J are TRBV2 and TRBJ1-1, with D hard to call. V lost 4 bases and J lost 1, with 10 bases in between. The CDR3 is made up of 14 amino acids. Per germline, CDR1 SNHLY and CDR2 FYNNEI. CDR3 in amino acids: CASSGREGNTEAFF. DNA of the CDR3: TGTGCCAGCAGTGGCCGGGAGGGGAACACTGAAGCTTTCTTT.

The CDR3 protein is CASSEEGLGVGEKLFF. The CDR3 DNA is TGTGCCAGCAGTGAAGAGGGATTAGGGGTTGGAGAAAAACTGTTTTTT. The chain carries TRBV2 and TRBJ1-4, with D tentatively TRBD1 (5 bases). V shed 1 base and J shed 8 bases, with 17 bases lying between them. The CDR3 consists of 16 residues. Germline V gene sequence: CDR1 SNHLY, CDR2 FYNNEI.

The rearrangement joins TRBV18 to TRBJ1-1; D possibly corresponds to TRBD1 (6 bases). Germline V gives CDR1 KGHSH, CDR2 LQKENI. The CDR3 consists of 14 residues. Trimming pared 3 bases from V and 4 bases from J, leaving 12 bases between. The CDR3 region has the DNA TGTGCCAGCTCACCGCCCGGGACAAGCACTGAAGCTTTCTTT. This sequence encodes CASSPPGTSTEAFF.